The 11 T cell receptor beta chains presented below share a single source sample, sequenced in a study of post-analysis software for immune sequencing data. Included in the TCR beta cDNA libraries were unique molecular identifiers. TCRdb re-called the PCR reads with MiXCR, one entry per CDR3 protein. The profile covers roughly 600,000 distinct CDR3 sequences, with 44% appearing a single time and roughly 1.8% taken by the ten largest. These TCRs are of unknown antigen specificity. General study points: Several TRBV segments were more frequent in patients than controls; TRBV5-6, TRBV5-1 and TRBV20-1 belonged to this group.

Sequencing used blood. Receptors were obtained from a girl aged 5 to 17 with multiple sclerosis.

This clonotype occurred a few times. The CDR3 reads CAIMDPGAKNIQYF. CDR3 in DNA: TGTGCCATCATGGACCCGGGGGCCAAAAACATTCAGTACTTC. The chain combines TRBV10-3 with TRBJ2-4; a possible D gene is TRBD2 (5 bases). Germline-derived CDR1 and CDR2 are ENHRY and SYGVKD. V was cut by 7 bases and J by 1 base, with 11 bases left in between. The CDR3 is 14 amino acids.

This clonotype was counted between two and nine times. CDR3 bases: TGCGCCAGCAGCCCGAAGGGAGGGGGAGCTGAAAAACTGTTTTTT. Protein: CASSPKGGGAEKLFF. The chain employs TRBV5-1 and TRBJ1-4; the D gene is possibly TRBD1 (6 bases). The ends were cut back, 4 bases at V and 7 bases at J, with 17 bases in the middle. CDR3 length: 15 residues. The germline CDR1 and CDR2 sequences are SGHRS and YFSETQ.

The chain combines TRBV20-1 with TRBJ2-7; 7 bases line up with TRBD1. From germline, CDR1 is DFQATT and CDR2 SNEGSKA (reference sequence). The CDR3 has 14 amino acids. The trim removed 3 bases at V and 5 bases at J, leaving 10 bases unmatched. In nucleotides, the CDR3 is TGCAGTGCTAGCCCCAACGGACAGGAACACGAGCAGTACTTC. Translation: CSASPNGQEHEQYF.

Written as DNA, the CDR3 is TGTGCCAGCAGTTTCGGACTAGCGGGAGGTCTACGCTTCTACGAGCAGTACTTC. Amino acid sequence: CASSFGLAGGLRFYEQYF. The chain carries TRBV12-3 or TRBV12-4 and TRBJ2-7; 14 bases align to TRBD2. The CDR3 loop spans 18 amino acids. V was clipped by 3 bases and J by 3 bases; unmatched bases: 10.

The rearrangement joins TRBV7-2 to TRBJ2-5; D tentatively reads TRBD1 or TRBD2 (5 bases each). Germline V gene sequence: CDR1 SGHTA, CDR2 FQGNSA. CDR3 length equals 13 residues. V gave up 1 base and J gave up 11 bases, with 14 bases separating them. In DNA, the CDR3 is TGTGCCAGCAGCTTAGGAGGGGCTTGGGAGCAGTACTTC. Translation: CASSLGGAWEQYF.

This clonotype turned up a few times. The rearrangement joins TRBV20-1 to TRBJ2-3, with TRBD2 identical over 9 bases. V lost 8 bases, J lost 1 base, and 7 bases stayed unmatched. Germline loops: CDR1 DFQATT, CDR2 SNEGSKA (reference sequence). The CDR3 runs 14 residues. CDR3 DNA sequence: TGCAGTACGGAGCGGGGGGCTGGCACAGATACGCAGTATTTT. Translated: CSTERGAGTDTQYF.

The chain couples TRBV4-2 to TRBJ2-1, with D possibly TRBD2 on 6 matching bases. V lost 0 bases and J lost 7, with 13 bases in between. CDR3 length: 15 amino acids. From germline, CDR1 is LGHNA and CDR2 YNFKEQ. The CDR3 bases are TGTGCCAGCAGCCAAGATAGGTTGGCGGGGAATGAGCAGTTCTTC. This translates into CASSQDRLAGNEQFF.

This clonotype was seen more than once but under ten times. The rearrangement uses TRBV20-1 and TRBJ2-5; D is perhaps TRBD2 (6 bases). The germline CDR1 and CDR2 sequences are DFQATT and SNEGSKA (reference sequence). Trimming removed 1 base from V and 11 bases from J, with 20 bases in between. This CDR3 spans 14 amino acids. The CDR3 sequence: CSARAPLGGGEQYF. In nucleotides, the CDR3 is TGCAGTGCTAGAGCCCCCCTGGGAGGTGGGGAGCAGTACTTC.

This clonotype came up once. The chain links TRBV7-9 to TRBJ2-1; no definite D call. This CDR3 contains 16 residues. CDR1 is SEHNR and CDR2 is FQNEAQ in the germline V gene (reference sequence). Trimming pared 6 bases from V and 1 base from J, leaving 16 bases between. The CDR3 DNA follows: TGTGCCAGCAGTTCAAGTAGGGCAGCATCCTACAATGAGCAGTTCTTC. Translating it yields CASSSSRAASYNEQFF.

CDR3 DNA: TGTGCCAGCAGCCAAGATAATAGCGGAGACGAGCAGTACTTC. Translating gives CASSQDNSGDEQYF. The V gene is TRBV4-2, the J gene TRBJ2-7; a weak D match, TRBD2 (6 bases). The CDR3 extends over 14 amino acids. Germline V lookup: CDR1 LGHNA, CDR2 YNFKEQ. The ends were cut back, 0 bases at V and 5 bases at J, with 11 bases in the middle.

CDR3 sequence: CASSLESGYEQYF. CDR3 sequence (DNA): TGTGCCAGCAGCTTAGAATCGGGGTACGAGCAGTACTTC. The chain combines TRBV7-9 with TRBJ2-4, with TRBD2 as a possible D gene (5 bases). The end of the DNA is better explained by TRBJ2-7, so the J call may be wrong. CDR3 size: 13 residues. Germline V gives CDR1 SEHNR, CDR2 FQNEAQ (reference sequence).